The next 19 T cell receptor beta chains were all read from a single sample in a study of graft-versus-host responses after intestinal transplantation. No antigens are known for them. Some clones are missing from TCRdb's copy, which holds only in-frame ones; the method was immunoSEQ multiplex PCR. The sample consists of 80,000 to 100,000 clones, 85% to 95% of them appearing once. Specimen: unstimulated CD8+ T cells sorted from spleen or lymph node cells, collected before transplant. These receptors came from a human donor who was the organ donor for an intestinal transplant.

The chain joins TRBV7-9 to TRBJ1-5; D is ambiguous. V was clipped by 0 bases and J by 6 bases, with 3 bases between them. CDR3 length equals 12 residues. From germline, CDR1 is SEHNR and CDR2 FQNEAQ (reference sequence). The CDR3 region has the DNA TGTGCCAGCAGCTTAGCCGGTCAGCCCCAGCATTTT. Protein sequence: CASSLAGQPQHF.

This clone has only a few counts. The J gene is TRBJ1-5, the V gene TRBV5-6; no firm D call. Germline V lookup: CDR1 SGHDT, CDR2 YYEEEE. Trimming removed 2 bases from V and 4 bases from J, with 4 bases in between. CDR3 length: 12 amino acids. Here the CDR3 DNA reads TGTGCCAGCAGCTTATTAAATCAGCCCCAGCATTTT. As protein: CASSLLNQPQHF.

J is TRBJ1-1 and V is TRBV19, with 8 bases lining up with TRBD1. This CDR3 comprises 14 residues. V lost 7 bases to trimming and J lost 8 bases; unmatched junction nucleotides: 12. The V gene's germline CDR1 is LNHDA and CDR2 SQIVND (reference sequence). The CDR3 DNA reads TGTGCCAGTAACTCCAACAGGGGGGGCTCCGAAGCTTTCTTT. It specifies CASNSNRGGSEAFF.

This clone was seen a few times. This chain links TRBV30 with TRBJ2-7; 10 nucleotides align to TRBD2. V shed 4 bases and J 4 bases; nucleotides not matched to a gene: 4. This CDR3 spans 13 amino acids. The germline gives CDR1 GTSNPN, CDR2 SVGIG (reference sequence). CDR3 amino acids: CAWTTSGPYEQYF. CDR3 in DNA: TGTGCCTGGACGACTAGCGGGCCGTACGAGCAGTACTTC.

The CDR3 loop reads CASRNLKAGVIYNEQFF. CDR3 DNA: TGTGCCAGCAGAAACCTAAAAGCGGGAGTGATCTACAATGAGCAGTTCTTC. This chain uses TRBV28 with TRBJ2-1; 8 nucleotides agree with TRBD2. Germline-derived CDR1 and CDR2 are MDHEN and SYDVKM. This CDR3 comprises 17 residues. The trim removed 6 bases at V and 3 bases at J, leaving 13 bases unmatched.

The chain links TRBV15 to TRBJ2-1; no firm D call. With 3 bases removed from V and 7 bases from J, the gap between germline ends came to 7 bases. Germline V gives CDR1 LNHNV, CDR2 YYDKDF (reference sequence). The CDR3 consists of 12 residues. The CDR3: CATSSLENEQFF. CDR3 nucleotide sequence: TGTGCCACCAGCAGCCTAGAGAATGAGCAGTTCTTC.

V is TRBV6-5 and J is TRBJ1-6, with TRBD1 as a possible D gene (5 bases). V lost 8 bases and J lost 13, with 21 bases in between. Germline V gene data show CDR1 as MNHEY and CDR2 as SVGAGI. The CDR3 contains 14 residues. The DNA of the CDR3 is TGTGCCAGCGGCCCGGACGCAGGGAGGGATCCCCTCCACTTT. Translated: CASGPDAGRDPLHF.

The rearrangement joins TRBV6-5 to TRBJ2-1, with D unclear. Germline V gene sequence: CDR1 MNHEY, CDR2 SVGAGI. This CDR3 spans 14 amino acids. V lost 8 bases and J lost 0, with 11 bases in between. The CDR3 DNA sequence: TGTGCCAGCCGAGTGCGTAGCTCCTACAATGAGCAGTTCTTC. It specifies CASRVRSSYNEQFF.

The chain carries TRBV28 and TRBJ1-2; the match to TRBD1 covers 9 bases. V shed 5 bases, J shed 4 bases, and the junction held 8 bases outside the gene matches. CDR3 length equals 15 residues. CDR1 MDHEN and CDR2 SYDVKM come from the germline V gene. The CDR3 DNA reads TGTGCCAGCAGTACAATGACAGGGGGAGTCTATGGCTACACCTTC. Translated: CASSTMTGGVYGYTF.

The genes are TRBV7-8 and TRBJ2-1; 13 positions match TRBD2. Trimming at V came to 5 bases and at J to 5 bases, leaving 3 bases not matched to a gene. CDR1 and CDR2 (germline): SGHVS, FQNEAQ. The CDR3 loop spans 15 amino acids. The DNA of the CDR3 is TGTGCCAGCAGCGCCACTAGCGGGAGGGACAATGAGCAGTTCTTC. Translation: CASSATSGRDNEQFF.

The rearrangement links TRBV13 to TRBJ2-5; the D gene is possibly TRBD2 (5 bases). This CDR3 has 15 amino acids. Per the germline V gene, CDR1 is PRHDT and CDR2 is FYEKMQ (reference sequence). V was cut by 3 bases and J by 1 base, with 12 bases left in between. In DNA form, the CDR3 reads TGTGCCAGCAGCTTGGTTGCTAGCAGCCAAGAGACCCAGTACTTC. This gives the protein CASSLVASSQETQYF.

In its sample, this clone was seen once. One end of the junction fails to match germline, which may point to a read error. This chain connects TRBV15 to TRBJ1-3; 9 bases are a match to TRBD1. Germline assignment: CDR1 LNHNV and CDR2 YYDKDF (reference sequence). This CDR3 contains 16 residues. CDR3 DNA: TGTGCCACCAGCCGAGACAGGGGGTTCTCTGGAAACACCATATATTTT. Encoded protein: CATSRDRGFSGNTIYF.

This clone has just a few counts. The sample holds other DNA sequences that translate to the same CDR3. This sequence joins TRBV6-5 and TRBJ1-2, with TRBD1 identical over 11 bases. J was trimmed by 1 base and V by 4 bases; bases with no gene match: 2. The germline gives CDR1 MNHEY, CDR2 SVGAGI. CDR3 length: 15 amino acids. This CDR3 is CASSSGTGGNYGYTF. As DNA, the CDR3 is TGTGCCAGCAGTTCCGGGACAGGGGGTAACTATGGCTACACCTTC.

The CDR3 region has the DNA TGTGCCAGCAGCTCATGGACAGCCCGCCCTGATCCCAACGTCCTGACTTTC. Protein sequence: CASSSWTARPDPNVLTF. J is TRBJ2-6 and V is TRBV11-2; weak D call: TRBD1 (6 bases). Germline CDR1 and CDR2: SGHAT and FQNNGV. The CDR3 has 17 residues. V lost 4 bases and J lost 8, with 21 bases in between.

The CDR3 loop is CASSLVRDNVGGYTF. The CDR3, as DNA: TGTGCCAGCAGCTTAGTCCGCGACAACGTGGGCGGCTACACCTTC. This chain connects TRBV7-8 to TRBJ1-2; D remains unclear. Germline-derived CDR1 and CDR2 are SGHVS and FQNEAQ. The length of the CDR3 is 15 residues. V gave up 1 base and J gave up 8 bases, with 17 bases separating them.

V gene TRBV6-1 combines with J gene TRBJ2-4; TRBD1 agrees at 10 bases. Germline values: CDR1 MNHNS, CDR2 SASEGT. After removal of 3 bases from V and 9 bases from J, the junction contained 8 bases not matched to a gene. This CDR3 has 15 amino acids. DNA of the CDR3: TGTGCCAGCAGTGAGGGACAGGGGATTGGGGCCATTCAGTACTTC. This translates into CASSEGQGIGAIQYF.

V and J are TRBV28 and TRBJ2-7; D perhaps matches TRBD2 (5 bases). There are 12 residues in the CDR3. The germline V gene encodes CDR1 MDHEN and CDR2 SYDVKM. Trimming left V 5 bases short and J 3 bases short, with 8 bases between. As DNA, the CDR3 is TGTGCCAGCAGTGCCGGGAACTACGAGCAGTACTTC. Translation gives CASSAGNYEQYF. The entire variable domain, with the rest obtained from reference TRBV28 and TRBJ2-7, is as follows: DVKVTQSSRYLVKRTGEKVFLECVQDMDHENMFWYRQDPGLGLRLIYFSYDVKMKEKGDIPEGYSVSREKKERFSLILESASTNQTSMYLCASSAGNYEQYFGPGTRLTVT.

The chain employs TRBV6-8 and TRBJ1-5, with a weak D call TRBD1 (6 bases). Germline CDR1 MNHGY, CDR2 SAAAGT. This CDR3 region has 13 residues. V was clipped by 6 bases and J by 6 bases, with 12 bases between them. The CDR3 region has the DNA TGTGCCAGCAGGGAAACACAGGGTCAGCCCCAGCATTTT. Translating gives CASRETQGQPQHF.

The gene calls are TRBV5-1 and TRBJ1-2; TRBD1 agrees at 8 bases. The germline CDR1 and CDR2 sequences are SGHRS and YFSETQ. The trim removed 0 bases at V and 3 bases at J, leaving 1 base unmatched. This CDR3 spans 14 amino acids. The CDR3 bases are TGCGCCAGCAGCTTGGGGACAGGGTACTATGGCTACACCTTC. It translates to CASSLGTGYYGYTF.